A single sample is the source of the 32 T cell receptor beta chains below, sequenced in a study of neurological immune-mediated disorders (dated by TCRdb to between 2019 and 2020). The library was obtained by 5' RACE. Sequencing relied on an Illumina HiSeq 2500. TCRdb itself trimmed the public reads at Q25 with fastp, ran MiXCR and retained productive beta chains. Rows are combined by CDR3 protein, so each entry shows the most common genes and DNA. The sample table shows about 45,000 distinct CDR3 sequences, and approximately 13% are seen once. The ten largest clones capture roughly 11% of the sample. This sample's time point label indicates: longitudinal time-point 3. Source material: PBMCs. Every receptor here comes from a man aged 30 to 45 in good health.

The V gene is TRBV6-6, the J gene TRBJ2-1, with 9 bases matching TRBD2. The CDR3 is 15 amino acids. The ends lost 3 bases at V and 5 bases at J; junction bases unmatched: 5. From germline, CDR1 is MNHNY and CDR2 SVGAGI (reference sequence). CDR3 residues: CASSYTSGLDNEQFF. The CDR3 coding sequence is TGTGCCAGCAGTTATACTAGCGGGTTGGACAATGAGCAGTTCTTC.

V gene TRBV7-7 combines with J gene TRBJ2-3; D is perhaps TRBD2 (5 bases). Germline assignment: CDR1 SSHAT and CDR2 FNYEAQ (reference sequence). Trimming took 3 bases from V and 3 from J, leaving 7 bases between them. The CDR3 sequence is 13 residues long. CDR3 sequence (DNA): TGTGCCAGCAGCTTCGGGGATACAGATACGCAGTATTTT. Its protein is CASSFGDTDTQYF.

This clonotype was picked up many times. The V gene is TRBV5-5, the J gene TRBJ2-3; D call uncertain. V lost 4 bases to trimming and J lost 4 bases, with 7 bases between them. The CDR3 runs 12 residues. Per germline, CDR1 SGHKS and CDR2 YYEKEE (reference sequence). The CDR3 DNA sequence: TGTGCCAGCAGCCTTCAACCAGATACGCAGTATTTT. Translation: CASSLQPDTQYF. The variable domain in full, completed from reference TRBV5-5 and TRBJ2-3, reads DAGVTQSPTHLIKTRGQQVTLRCSPISGHKSVSWYQQVLGQGPQFIFQYYEKEERGRGNFPDRFSARQFPNYSSELNVNALLLGDSALYLCASSLQPDTQYFGPGTRLTVL.

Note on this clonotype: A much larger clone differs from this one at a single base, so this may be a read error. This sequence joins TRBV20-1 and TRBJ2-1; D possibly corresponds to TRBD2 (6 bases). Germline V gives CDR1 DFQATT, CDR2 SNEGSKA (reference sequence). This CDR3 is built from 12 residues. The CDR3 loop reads CSARADYDEQFF. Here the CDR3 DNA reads TGCAGTGCTAGGGCGGACTACGATGAGCAGTTCTTC.

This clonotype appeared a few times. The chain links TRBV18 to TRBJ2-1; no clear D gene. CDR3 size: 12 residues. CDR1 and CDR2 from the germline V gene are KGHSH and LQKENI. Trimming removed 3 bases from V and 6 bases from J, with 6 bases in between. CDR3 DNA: TGTGCCAGCTCACCTTATGGCAATGAGCAGTTCTTC. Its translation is CASSPYGNEQFF.

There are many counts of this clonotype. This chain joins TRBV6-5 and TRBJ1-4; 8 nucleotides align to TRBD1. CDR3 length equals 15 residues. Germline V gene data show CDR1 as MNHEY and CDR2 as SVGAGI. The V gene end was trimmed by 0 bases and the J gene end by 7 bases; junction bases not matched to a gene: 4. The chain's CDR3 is CASSYSTQGGEKLFF. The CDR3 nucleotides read TGTGCCAGCAGTTACTCGACACAGGGGGGTGAAAAACTGTTTTTT.

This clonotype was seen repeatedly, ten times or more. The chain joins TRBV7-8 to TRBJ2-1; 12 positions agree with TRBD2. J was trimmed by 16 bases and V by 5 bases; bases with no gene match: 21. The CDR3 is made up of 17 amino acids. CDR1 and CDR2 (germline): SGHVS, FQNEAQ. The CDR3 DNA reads TGTGCCAGCAGCCGAGGGGACAGTGGACTAGCGGGGTTGCCCCGTTTCTTC. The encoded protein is CASSRGDSGLAGLPRFF.

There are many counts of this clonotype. The CDR3 protein is CASSTEQISSYNEQFF. The CDR3 coding sequence is TGTGCCAGCAGTACAGAACAGATTAGCTCCTACAATGAGCAGTTCTTC. V usage is TRBV12-3 or TRBV12-4 and J usage is TRBJ2-1; D remains unclear. Between the trimmed V and J ends, which lost 5 bases and 0 bases, there was a span of 14 bases. The CDR3 length is 16 residues.

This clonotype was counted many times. CDR3 nucleotide sequence: TGCGCCAGCAGCTTGGAGGCAGGGGGGGTCTCTGGGGCCAACGTCCTGACTTTC. Translated, it gives CASSLEAGGVSGANVLTF. V is TRBV5-1 and J is TRBJ2-6, with D possibly called TRBD1 or TRBD2 (7 bases each). The V end lost 0 bases, the J end lost 0 bases, and 13 bases lay between the germline ends. The V gene's germline CDR1 is SGHRS and CDR2 YFSETQ. The CDR3 loop spans 18 amino acids.

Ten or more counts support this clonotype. This chain's CDR3 is CASSDSGRASYEQYF. CDR3 DNA sequence: TGTGCCAGCAGCGACAGCGGGAGGGCCTCCTACGAGCAGTACTTC. The chain carries TRBV6-6 and TRBJ2-7, with 10 nucleotides matching TRBD2. This CDR3 contains 15 residues. Trimming cost V 6 bases and J 0 bases; bases outside gene matches: 5. CDR1 and CDR2 (germline): MNHNY, SVGAGI (reference sequence).

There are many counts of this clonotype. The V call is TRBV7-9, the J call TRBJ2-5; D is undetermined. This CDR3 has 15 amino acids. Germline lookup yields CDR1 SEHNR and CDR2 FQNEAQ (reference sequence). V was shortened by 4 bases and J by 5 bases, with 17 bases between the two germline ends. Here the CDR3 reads CASSYPPAGGETQYF. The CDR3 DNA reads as TGTGCCAGCAGCTACCCGCCCGCCGGCGGCGAGACCCAGTACTTC.

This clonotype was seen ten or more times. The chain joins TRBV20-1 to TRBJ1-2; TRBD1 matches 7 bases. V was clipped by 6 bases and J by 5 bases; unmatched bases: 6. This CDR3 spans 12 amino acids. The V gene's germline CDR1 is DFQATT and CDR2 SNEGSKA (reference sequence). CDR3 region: CSATPGQYGYTF. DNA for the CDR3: TGCAGTGCCACCCCGGGACAGTATGGCTACACCTTC.

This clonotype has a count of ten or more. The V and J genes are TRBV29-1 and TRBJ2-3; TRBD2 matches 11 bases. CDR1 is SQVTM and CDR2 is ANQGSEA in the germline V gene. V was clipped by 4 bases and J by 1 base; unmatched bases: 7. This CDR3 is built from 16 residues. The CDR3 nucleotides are TGCAGCGTTGGGGAGCTAGCGGGAGGAGGCACAGATACGCAGTATTTT. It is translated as CSVGELAGGGTDTQYF.

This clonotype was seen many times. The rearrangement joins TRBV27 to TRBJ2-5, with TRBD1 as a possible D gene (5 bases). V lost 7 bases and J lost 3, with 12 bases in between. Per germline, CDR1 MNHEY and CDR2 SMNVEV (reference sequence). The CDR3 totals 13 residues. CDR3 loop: CASNGAGEETQYF. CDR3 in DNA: TGTGCCAGCAATGGGGCAGGCGAAGAGACCCAGTACTTC.

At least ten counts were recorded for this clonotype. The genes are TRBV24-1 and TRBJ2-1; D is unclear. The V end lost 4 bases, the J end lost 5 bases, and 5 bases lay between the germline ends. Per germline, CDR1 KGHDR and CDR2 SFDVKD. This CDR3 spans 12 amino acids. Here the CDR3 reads CATSDPNNEQFF. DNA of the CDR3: TGTGCCACCAGTGACCCGAACAATGAGCAGTTCTTC.

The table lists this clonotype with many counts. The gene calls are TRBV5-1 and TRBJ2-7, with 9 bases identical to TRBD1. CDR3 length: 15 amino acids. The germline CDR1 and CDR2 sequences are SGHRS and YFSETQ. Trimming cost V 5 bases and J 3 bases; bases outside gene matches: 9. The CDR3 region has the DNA TGCGCCAGCAGATACGGGACAGGGACTTTCTACGAGCAGTACTTC. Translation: CASRYGTGTFYEQYF.

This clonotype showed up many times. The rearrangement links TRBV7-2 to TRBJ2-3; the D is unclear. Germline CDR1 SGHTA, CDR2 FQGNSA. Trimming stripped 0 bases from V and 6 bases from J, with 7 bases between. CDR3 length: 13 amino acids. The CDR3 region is CASSLAEPDTQYF. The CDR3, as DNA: TGTGCCAGCAGCTTAGCGGAACCGGATACGCAGTATTTT. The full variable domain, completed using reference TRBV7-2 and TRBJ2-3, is GAGVSQSPSNKVTEKGKDVELRCDPISGHTALYWYRQSLGQGLEFLIYFQGNSAPDKSGLPSDRFSAERTGGSVSTLTIQRTQQEDSAVYLCASSLAEPDTQYFGPGTRLTVL.

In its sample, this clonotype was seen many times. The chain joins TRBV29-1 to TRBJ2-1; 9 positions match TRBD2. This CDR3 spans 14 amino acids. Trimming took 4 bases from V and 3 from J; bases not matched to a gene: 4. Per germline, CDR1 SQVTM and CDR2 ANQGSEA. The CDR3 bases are TGCAGCGTTGCATCTAGCGGGAACTACAATGAGCAGTTCTTC. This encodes CSVASSGNYNEQFF.

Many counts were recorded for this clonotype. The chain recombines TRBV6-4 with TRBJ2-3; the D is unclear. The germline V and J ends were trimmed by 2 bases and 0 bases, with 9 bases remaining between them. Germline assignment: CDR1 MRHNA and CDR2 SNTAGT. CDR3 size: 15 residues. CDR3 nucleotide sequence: TGTGCCAGCAGTGACACGGCCGATAGCACAGATACGCAGTATTTT. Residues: CASSDTADSTDTQYF.

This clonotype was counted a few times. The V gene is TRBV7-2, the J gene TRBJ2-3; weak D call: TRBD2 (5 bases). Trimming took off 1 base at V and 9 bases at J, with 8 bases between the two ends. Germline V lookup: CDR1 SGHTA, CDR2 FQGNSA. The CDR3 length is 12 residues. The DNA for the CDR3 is TGTGCCAGCAGCTTAGAACTAGTCACGCAGTATTTT. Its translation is CASSLELVTQYF.

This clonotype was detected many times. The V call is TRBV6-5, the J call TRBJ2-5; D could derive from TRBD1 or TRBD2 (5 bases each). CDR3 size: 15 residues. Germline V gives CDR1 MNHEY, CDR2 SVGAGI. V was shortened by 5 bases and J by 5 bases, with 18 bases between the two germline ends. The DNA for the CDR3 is TGTGCCAGCAGTATGGAGGTGGGGGTCGGGGAGACCCAGTACTTC. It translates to CASSMEVGVGETQYF.

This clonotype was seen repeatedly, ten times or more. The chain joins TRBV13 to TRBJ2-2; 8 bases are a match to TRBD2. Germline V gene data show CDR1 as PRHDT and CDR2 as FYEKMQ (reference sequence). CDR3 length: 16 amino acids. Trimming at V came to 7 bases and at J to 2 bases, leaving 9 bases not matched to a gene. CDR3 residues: CASTLRLAGNTGELFF. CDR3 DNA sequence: TGTGCCAGCACCCTGAGGCTAGCGGGTAACACCGGGGAGCTGTTTTTT. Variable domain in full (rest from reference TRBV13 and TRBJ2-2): AAGVIQSPRHLIKEKRETATLKCYPIPRHDTVYWYQQGPGQDPQFLISFYEKMQSDKGSIPDRFSAQQFSDYHSELNMSSLELGDSALYFCASTLRLAGNTGELFFGEGSRLTVL.

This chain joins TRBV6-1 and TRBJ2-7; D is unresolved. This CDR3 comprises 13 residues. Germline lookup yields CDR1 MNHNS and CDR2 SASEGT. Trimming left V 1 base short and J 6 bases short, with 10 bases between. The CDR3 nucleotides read TGTGCCAGCAGTGAAGTTCTAGAATCCGAGCAGTACTTC. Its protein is CASSEVLESEQYF.

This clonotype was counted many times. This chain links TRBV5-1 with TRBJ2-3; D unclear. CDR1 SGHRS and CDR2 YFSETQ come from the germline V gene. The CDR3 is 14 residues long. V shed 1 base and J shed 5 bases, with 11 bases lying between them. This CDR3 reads CASSLFSRGDTQYF. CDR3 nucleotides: TGCGCCAGCAGCTTGTTCAGTCGTGGAGATACGCAGTATTTT.

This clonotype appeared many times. The CDR3 DNA reads as TGCAGTGCTGACCGGGACACAGCAGAGACCCAGTACTTC. Its translation is CSADRDTAETQYF. The genes are TRBV20-1 and TRBJ2-5; a weak D match, TRBD1 (6 bases). With 5 bases removed from V and 4 bases from J, the gap between germline ends came to 14 bases. The CDR3 is made up of 13 amino acids. The germline V gene has CDR1 DFQATT and CDR2 SNEGSKA (reference sequence).

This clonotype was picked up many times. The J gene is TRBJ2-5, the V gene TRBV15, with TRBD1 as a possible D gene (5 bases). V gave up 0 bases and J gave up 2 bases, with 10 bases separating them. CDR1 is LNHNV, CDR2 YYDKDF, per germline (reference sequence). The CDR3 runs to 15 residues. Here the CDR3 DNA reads TGTGCCACCAGCAGAGATCGTTCAGGGCAAGAGACCCAGTACTTC. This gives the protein CATSRDRSGQETQYF.

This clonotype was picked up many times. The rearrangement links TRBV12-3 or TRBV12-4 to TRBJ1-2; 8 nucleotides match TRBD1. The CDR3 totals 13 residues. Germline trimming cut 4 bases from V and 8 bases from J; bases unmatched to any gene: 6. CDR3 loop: CASSWQGAGGYTF. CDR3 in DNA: TGTGCCAGCAGTTGGCAGGGGGCTGGGGGCTACACCTTC.

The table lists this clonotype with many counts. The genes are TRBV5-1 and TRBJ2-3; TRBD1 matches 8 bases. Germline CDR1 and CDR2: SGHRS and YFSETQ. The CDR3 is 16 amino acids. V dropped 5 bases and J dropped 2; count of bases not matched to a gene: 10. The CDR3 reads CASRLRTGTPTDTQYF. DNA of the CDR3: TGCGCCAGCAGACTAAGGACAGGGACGCCCACAGATACGCAGTATTTT.

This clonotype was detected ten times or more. CDR3 region: CATSRDSGQKTQYF. The CDR3 DNA sequence: TGTGCCACCAGCAGAGATTCCGGGCAGAAGACCCAGTACTTC. V gene TRBV15 combines with J gene TRBJ2-5; no definite D call. The V gene lost 0 bases and the J gene lost 6 bases, with 11 bases spanning the gap. CDR1 is LNHNV and CDR2 is YYDKDF in the germline V gene (reference sequence). CDR3 length: 14 amino acids.

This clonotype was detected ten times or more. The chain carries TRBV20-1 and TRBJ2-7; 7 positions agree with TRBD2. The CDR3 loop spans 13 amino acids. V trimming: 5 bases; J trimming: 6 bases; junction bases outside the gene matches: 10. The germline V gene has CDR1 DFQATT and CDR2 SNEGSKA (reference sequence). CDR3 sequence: CSARQTSRVEQYF. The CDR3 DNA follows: TGCAGTGCTCGGCAGACTAGCAGGGTCGAGCAGTACTTC.

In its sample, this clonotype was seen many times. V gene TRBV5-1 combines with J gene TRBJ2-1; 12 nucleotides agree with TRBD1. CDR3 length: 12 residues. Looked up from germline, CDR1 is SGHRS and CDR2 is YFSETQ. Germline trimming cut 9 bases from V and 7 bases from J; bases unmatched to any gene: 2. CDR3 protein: CATGQGANEQFF. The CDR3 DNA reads TGCGCCACGGGACAGGGGGCGAATGAGCAGTTCTTC.

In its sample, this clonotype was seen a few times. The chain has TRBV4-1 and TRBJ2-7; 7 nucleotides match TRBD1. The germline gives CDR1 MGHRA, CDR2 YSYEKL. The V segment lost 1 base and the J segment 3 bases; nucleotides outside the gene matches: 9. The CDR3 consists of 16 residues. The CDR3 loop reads CASSQASGTVVYEQYF. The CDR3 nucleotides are TGCGCCAGCAGCCAAGCCTCTGGGACAGTCGTCTACGAGCAGTACTTC.